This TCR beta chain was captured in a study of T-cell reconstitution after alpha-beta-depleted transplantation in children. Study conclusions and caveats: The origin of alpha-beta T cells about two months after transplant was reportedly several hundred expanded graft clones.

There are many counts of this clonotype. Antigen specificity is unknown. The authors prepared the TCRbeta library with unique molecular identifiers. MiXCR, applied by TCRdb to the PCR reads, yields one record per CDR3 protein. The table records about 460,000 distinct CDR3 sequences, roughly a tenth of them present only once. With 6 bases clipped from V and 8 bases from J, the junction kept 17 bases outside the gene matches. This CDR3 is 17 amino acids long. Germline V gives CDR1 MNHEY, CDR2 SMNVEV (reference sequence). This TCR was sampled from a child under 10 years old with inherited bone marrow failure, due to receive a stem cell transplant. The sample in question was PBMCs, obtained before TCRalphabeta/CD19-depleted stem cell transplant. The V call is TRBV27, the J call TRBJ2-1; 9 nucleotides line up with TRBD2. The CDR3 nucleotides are TGTGCCAGCAGCCTCTCCTTAAGGGGTAGCGGGAGCTATGAGCAGTTCTTC. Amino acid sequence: CASSLSLRGSGSYEQFF.